The 3 T cell receptor beta chains listed next were all sequenced from one sample in a study of PD-L1 blockade in urothelial cancer. Sequencing was performed with immunoSEQ multiplex PCR; in TCRdb, only in-frame clones are kept and a portion is missing. The sample includes roughly 63,000 clones, 81% of them seen just once. The time point denotes: pretreatment peripheral blood. The sequences come from PBMCs, collected around atezolizumab (anti-PD-L1) treatment. The receptors derive from a man between 65 and 85 years old with urothelial cancer.

This chain uses TRBV18 with TRBJ2-1; D gene unclear. CDR1 is KGHSH and CDR2 is LQKENI in the germline V gene. V was cut by 3 bases and J by 6 bases, with 12 bases left in between. CDR3 length: 14 residues. In DNA form, the CDR3 reads TGTGCCAGCTCACCCCGGAGCCCAAGCAATGAGCAGTTCTTC. Translating gives CASSPRSPSNEQFF.

This clone was seen more than once but under ten times. The chain is built from TRBV7-3 and TRBJ1-1, with a possible D match to TRBD1 (5 bases). There are 18 residues in the CDR3. Germline CDR1 and CDR2: SGHTA and FQGTGA. Trimming left V 2 bases short and J 0 bases short, with 19 bases between. CDR3 region: CASSLGPGVRVVNTEAFF. The CDR3, as DNA: TGTGCCAGCAGCTTAGGGCCGGGGGTGAGGGTGGTGAACACTGAAGCTTTCTTT.

This clone has more than one count but fewer than ten. The chain recombines TRBV19 with TRBJ1-5; D gene unclear. The V end was cut by 5 bases, the J end by 0 bases, with 8 bases between. This CDR3 has 14 amino acids. Germline V gene data show CDR1 as LNHDA and CDR2 as SQIVND (reference sequence). DNA for the CDR3: TGTGCCAGTAGTTGGCGGGATAGCAATCAGCCCCAGCATTTT. As protein: CASSWRDSNQPQHF.